The rows below give T cell receptor beta chains drawn from one sample of a study of CD4 T cells in relation to SARS-CoV-2 and coronaviruses. TCRdb's table, derived via immunoSEQ multiplex PCR, lists solely in-frame clones and lacks some. The table shows some 40,000 clones, with 77% occurring only once. What these receptors recognize is not known. Specimen: memory CD4+ T cells from PBMCs, cultured in vitro. Receptors originate from an adult with COVID-19. CDR3s include the opening cysteine and the closing phenylalanine or tryptophan. The order of the fields is CDR3 DNA, CDR3 protein, clone size, D gene, V gene, J gene. A D gene is named only where the DNA matches it firmly. The listing skips clone size in some rows; elsewhere it reads once, few, many or a size class.

CDR3 DNA: TGTGCCAGCAGGCTCGGGGCAGGGGCTACGGGAGCTTTCTTT
CDR3 protein: CASRLGAGATGAFF
clone size: -
D gene: -
V gene: TRBV3-1/TRBV3-2
J gene: TRBJ1-1

CDR3 DNA: TGCAGCGTCGCCGGGGGGACAGGGGTGAACTACGAGCAGTACTTC
CDR3 protein: CSVAGGTGVNYEQYF
clone size: -
D gene: TRBD1
V gene: TRBV29-1
J gene: TRBJ2-7

CDR3 DNA: TGTGCCAGCAGGACCCCACAGGGTGGAGGCTACACCTTC
CDR3 protein: CASRTPQGGGYTF
clone size: -
D gene: -
V gene: TRBV6-5
J gene: TRBJ1-2

CDR3 DNA: TGCGCCAGCAGCATCCTACAAGAGACCCAGTACTTC
CDR3 protein: CASSILQETQYF
clone size: -
D gene: -
V gene: TRBV5-1
J gene: TRBJ2-5

CDR3 DNA: TGTGCCAGCAGTTACGGCGGAAGCCAAGAGACCCAGTACTTC
CDR3 protein: CASSYGGSQETQYF
clone size: -
D gene: -
V gene: TRBV6-2/TRBV6-3
J gene: TRBJ2-5

CDR3 DNA: TGTGCCAGCAGTAAGGGACCGTACGAGCAGTACTTC
CDR3 protein: CASSKGPYEQYF
clone size: -
D gene: -
V gene: TRBV6-5
J gene: TRBJ2-7

CDR3 DNA: TGTGCCAGCAGTGACTCGGGCGGGAGCGGGACAGATACGCAGTATTTT
CDR3 protein: CASSDSGGSGTDTQYF
clone size: -
D gene: TRBD2
V gene: TRBV6-4
J gene: TRBJ2-3

CDR3 DNA: TGTGCCTGGAGTGTACTGCGGGTCGGAGAGCAGTTCTTC
CDR3 protein: CAWSVLRVGEQFF
clone size: -
D gene: -
V gene: TRBV30
J gene: TRBJ2-1

CDR3 DNA: TGTGCCACCAGCAGGGTTATTACCGGGACTAGCGTCACAGATACGCAGTATTTT
CDR3 protein: CATSRVITGTSVTDTQYF
clone size: -
D gene: TRBD2
V gene: TRBV15
J gene: TRBJ2-3

CDR3 DNA: TGTGCCAGCAGTTACTCGACAGGGGGCTACGAGCAGTACTTC
CDR3 protein: CASSYSTGGYEQYF
clone size: few
D gene: TRBD1
V gene: TRBV6-2/TRBV6-3
J gene: TRBJ2-7

CDR3 DNA: TGTGCCAGCAGTGAATTAAGCGGGACCTACGAGCAGTACTTC
CDR3 protein: CASSELSGTYEQYF
clone size: -
D gene: TRBD2
V gene: TRBV25-1
J gene: TRBJ2-7

CDR3 DNA: TGTGCCAGCTCACAGGGGGCAGAGGGTCAGCCCCAGCATTTT
CDR3 protein: CASSQGAEGQPQHF
clone size: -
D gene: TRBD1
V gene: TRBV18
J gene: TRBJ1-5

CDR3 DNA: TGTGCCACCAGCAGAGATTTAGCGGGGGATCTCGAGACCCAGTACTTC
CDR3 protein: CATSRDLAGDLETQYF
clone size: -
D gene: TRBD2
V gene: TRBV15
J gene: TRBJ2-5

CDR3 DNA: TGTGCCACCAGCAGTCTAGCGGGAGCTCGGACCGGGGAGCTGTTTTTT
CDR3 protein: CATSSLAGARTGELFF
clone size: -
D gene: TRBD2
V gene: TRBV15
J gene: TRBJ2-2

CDR3 DNA: TGTGCCTGGGATAGGACAGCGAACACTGAAGCTTTCTTT
CDR3 protein: CAWDRTANTEAFF
clone size: -
D gene: -
V gene: TRBV30
J gene: TRBJ1-1

CDR3 DNA: TGTGCCATCAGTGAGTCTAGGGGACGGGGGAGCTCCTACAATGAGCAGTTCTTC
CDR3 protein: CAISESRGRGSSYNEQFF
clone size: -
D gene: -
V gene: TRBV10-3
J gene: TRBJ2-1

CDR3 DNA: TGTGCCAGCAGCTTGGGCACAGAACCTAATCAGCCCCAGCATTTT
CDR3 protein: CASSLGTEPNQPQHF
clone size: -
D gene: -
V gene: TRBV5-6
J gene: TRBJ1-5

CDR3 DNA: TGTGCCAGCTCACCGCCGGGGGCCCGCACAGATACGCAGTATTTT
CDR3 protein: CASSPPGARTDTQYF
clone size: -
D gene: -
V gene: TRBV18
J gene: TRBJ2-3

CDR3 DNA: TGTGCCAGCAGCGCTCACCAGGGGAGGGACTATGGCTACACCTTC
CDR3 protein: CASSAHQGRDYGYTF
clone size: once
D gene: -
V gene: TRBV9
J gene: TRBJ1-2

CDR3 DNA: TGTGCCAGCAGCAGAGGGATTTCGGATGAGCAGTTCTTC
CDR3 protein: CASSRGISDEQFF
clone size: once
D gene: -
V gene: TRBV28
J gene: TRBJ2-1

CDR3 DNA: TGTGCCTGGAGTGTACAAGGGCCCTATGGCTACACCTTC
CDR3 protein: CAWSVQGPYGYTF
clone size: -
D gene: -
V gene: TRBV30
J gene: TRBJ1-2

CDR3 DNA: TGTGCCAGCAGCTTAGTGTTCATGCTAGCGGGACCTCGTCTAACGGATACGCAGTATTTT
CDR3 protein: CASSLVFMLAGPRLTDTQYF
clone size: -
D gene: TRBD2
V gene: TRBV7-8
J gene: TRBJ2-3

CDR3 DNA: TGTGCCAGCAGCTTACAATCGAACACCGGGGAGCTGTTTTTT
CDR3 protein: CASSLQSNTGELFF
clone size: -
D gene: -
V gene: TRBV5-4
J gene: TRBJ2-2

CDR3 DNA: TGTGCCAGCAGCCCGGGTAGGGATAACAATGAGCAGTTCTTC
CDR3 protein: CASSPGRDNNEQFF
clone size: -
D gene: -
V gene: TRBV7-3
J gene: TRBJ2-1

CDR3 DNA: TGTGCCAGCAGTCCGTCGACAGGCCGAGCTAACTATGGCTACACCTTC
CDR3 protein: CASSPSTGRANYGYTF
clone size: -
D gene: -
V gene: TRBV27
J gene: TRBJ1-2

CDR3 DNA: TGTGCCAGTAGTATAAACAGGGTGGCAAATCAGCCCCAGCATTTT
CDR3 protein: CASSINRVANQPQHF
clone size: -
D gene: -
V gene: TRBV19
J gene: TRBJ1-5

CDR3 DNA: TGCGCCAGCAACCAGGTGGCTAGCGGGACGTACAATGAGCAGTTCTTC
CDR3 protein: CASNQVASGTYNEQFF
clone size: -
D gene: TRBD2
V gene: TRBV4-1
J gene: TRBJ2-1

CDR3 DNA: TGTGCCAGCAGCTTTGGCACCTCCTCCTACGAGCAGTACTTC
CDR3 protein: CASSFGTSSYEQYF
clone size: -
D gene: -
V gene: TRBV7-9
J gene: TRBJ2-7

CDR3 DNA: TGCGCCAGCAGCTTGGGGTCGGGGTTTGAAGCTTTCTTT
CDR3 protein: CASSLGSGFEAFF
clone size: few
D gene: -
V gene: TRBV5-1
J gene: TRBJ1-1

CDR3 DNA: TGTGCCAGCAGTGGACTAGCGGGAGGCAATGAGCAGTTCTTC
CDR3 protein: CASSGLAGGNEQFF
clone size: -
D gene: TRBD2
V gene: TRBV6-4
J gene: TRBJ2-1

CDR3 DNA: TGTGCCAGCTCTAATTTCCTAATGGGACAGGGGTCCGGAGATACGCAGTATTTT
CDR3 protein: CASSNFLMGQGSGDTQYF
clone size: once
D gene: TRBD1
V gene: TRBV18
J gene: TRBJ2-3

CDR3 DNA: TGTGCCAGCAGCTGGAGACAGGGCTCCTGCGAGCAGTACTTC
CDR3 protein: CASSWRQGSCEQYF
clone size: -
D gene: -
V gene: TRBV21-1
J gene: TRBJ2-7

CDR3 DNA: TGTGCCAGTAGTATTAGTTCGTCTTACAATGAGCAGTTCTTC
CDR3 protein: CASSISSSYNEQFF
clone size: -
D gene: -
V gene: TRBV19
J gene: TRBJ2-1

CDR3 DNA: TGTGCCAGCAGCTTGGGACAGGATAGCTCCTACGAGCAGTACTTC
CDR3 protein: CASSLGQDSSYEQYF
clone size: few
D gene: -
V gene: TRBV5-4
J gene: TRBJ2-7

CDR3 DNA: TGTGCCAGTAGTTCATCCCGCGGGGCCCAGCATTTT
CDR3 protein: CASSSSRGAQHF
clone size: -
D gene: -
V gene: TRBV19
J gene: TRBJ1-5

CDR3 DNA: TGTGCCAGCAGTTTCGAGACTAGCGGGAGCCTCCCGAATGAGCAGTTCTTC
CDR3 protein: CASSFETSGSLPNEQFF
clone size: once
D gene: TRBD2
V gene: TRBV27
J gene: TRBJ2-1

CDR3 DNA: TGTGCCAGCAGCAAAGATGAGCGGAGGACCACAGATACGCAGTATTTT
CDR3 protein: CASSKDERRTTDTQYF
clone size: -
D gene: -
V gene: TRBV21-1
J gene: TRBJ2-3

CDR3 DNA: TGCGCCAGCAAAAACCCCGGACAGGGCGTTGAGACCCAGTACTTC
CDR3 protein: CASKNPGQGVETQYF
clone size: -
D gene: TRBD1
V gene: TRBV5-1
J gene: TRBJ2-5

CDR3 DNA: TGTGCCAGCAGTTTTTTCGGGACAGGGGGCGGGAATGAGCAGTTCTTC
CDR3 protein: CASSFFGTGGGNEQFF
clone size: -
D gene: TRBD1
V gene: TRBV7-8
J gene: TRBJ2-1

CDR3 DNA: TGTGCCAGCAGCTTGATGATGGGACTAGCTTTGTTCTTC
CDR3 protein: CASSLMMGLALFF
clone size: -
D gene: TRBD2
V gene: TRBV5-6
J gene: TRBJ2-1

CDR3 DNA: TGTGCCAGCAGCTTAGATGGGTTAAAGAAATCCTATGGCTACACCTTC
CDR3 protein: CASSLDGLKKSYGYTF
clone size: -
D gene: -
V gene: TRBV11-2
J gene: TRBJ1-2

CDR3 DNA: TGTGCCAGCAGCTCAGGACTAGCGGACAATGAGCAGTTCTTC
CDR3 protein: CASSSGLADNEQFF
clone size: -
D gene: TRBD2
V gene: TRBV7-2
J gene: TRBJ2-1

CDR3 DNA: TGTGCCAGCAGTCCTTGGGCAGGACAGGACTCCTACGAGCAGTACTTC
CDR3 protein: CASSPWAGQDSYEQYF
clone size: -
D gene: TRBD1
V gene: TRBV7-9
J gene: TRBJ2-7

CDR3 DNA: TGTGCCAGCAGCTTACGGGTTACCGGGGAGCTGTTTTTT
CDR3 protein: CASSLRVTGELFF
clone size: -
D gene: -
V gene: TRBV7-2
J gene: TRBJ2-2

CDR3 DNA: TGTGCCAGCAGCGTCGACAGGGCTCCTTCGGGCTACACCTTC
CDR3 protein: CASSVDRAPSGYTF
clone size: -
D gene: TRBD1
V gene: TRBV13
J gene: TRBJ1-2

CDR3 DNA: TGTGCCAGCAGTTTAGGCGGCAGCAGCAACCTCCACTTT
CDR3 protein: CASSLGGSSNLHF
clone size: -
D gene: -
V gene: TRBV12-3/TRBV12-4
J gene: TRBJ1-6